This TCR beta chain is drawn from a study of human T cells and chemical hapten exposure. In this sample, this clonotype turned up many times. The CDR3 is made up of 13 amino acids. Germline V lookup: CDR1 MNHNY, CDR2 SVGAGI (reference sequence). The J segment lost 8 bases and the V segment lost 2 bases, leaving 0 bases of the junction unmatched. TCRdb reanalysed the RACE reads using MiXCR and keeps one entry per CDR3 protein. The sample lists roughly 100,000 distinct CDR3 sequences, nearly 10% occurring once. The sample's time point: pre-sensitization, week 0. Noted treatment: therapeutic diphenylcyclopropenone sensitization with weekly scalp DPC.

The chain carries TRBV6-6 and TRBJ1-4, with 9 bases lining up with TRBD1. The sequence derives from a woman aged 40 to 50 with alopecia areata. Some clones in this sample may be carry-over from other donors' samples. The sample consisted of whole blood, taken in connection with sensitization to the hapten diphenylcyclopropenone (DPC). The CDR3 spells CASSYGTGEKLFF. DNA for the CDR3: TGTGCCAGCAGTTACGGGACAGGGGAAAAACTGTTTTTT.